The T cell receptor beta chain under discussion was sequenced for a study of Ad26.COV2.S vaccination and SARS-CoV-2 variants. Measured with immunoSEQ multiplex PCR; TCRdb has only the in-frame clones, and not every one. Here the sample spans about 280,000 clones, over 75% being singletons. The sample's treatment: some 20 received Ad26.COV2.S at low or high dose, single or two shots; roughly five received placebo; per-sample allocation not given. Collection of samples fell on day 63 after the first vaccine or placebo injection. The sequence came from a person between 18 and 65 years old who received the Ad26.COV2.S COVID-19 vaccine or a placebo. This specimen was peripheral blood, taken in a trial of Ad26.COV2.S vaccine versus placebo.

The CDR3 loop reads CASSLYGSRDQPQHF. Here the CDR3 DNA reads TGTGCCAGCAGCCTATATGGGTCCAGGGATCAGCCCCAGCATTTT. V gene TRBV11-2 combines with J gene TRBJ1-5, with D possibly being TRBD1 (5 bases). The V end was cut by 5 bases, the J end by 5 bases, with 16 bases between. The germline V gene encodes CDR1 SGHAT and CDR2 FQNNGV. CDR3 length equals 15 residues.